This T cell receptor beta chain emerged from a study of CD8 T cells in ankylosing spondylitis. The CDR3 loop spans 15 amino acids. V was clipped by 5 bases and J by 2 bases, with 14 bases between them. The germline V gene encodes CDR1 LGHDT and CDR2 YNNKEL (reference sequence). TCRdb re-derived calls from the 5' RACE reads in MiXCR, one entry per CDR3 protein. The data show around 130,000 distinct CDR3 sequences, 6% to 8.5% seen once. This clonotype was counted ten times or more. The J gene is TRBJ2-3, the V gene TRBV3-1, with TRBD1 as a possible D gene (5 bases). Sequencing was performed on blood, either unsorted or a sorted T cell fraction (not recorded which). The receptor comes from a male donor with ankylosing spondylitis or in good health (not recorded which). Here the CDR3 DNA reads TGTGCCAGCAGCGCCCGGGCAGGGTCCACAGATACGCAGTATTTT. Amino acid sequence: CASSARAGSTDTQYF.